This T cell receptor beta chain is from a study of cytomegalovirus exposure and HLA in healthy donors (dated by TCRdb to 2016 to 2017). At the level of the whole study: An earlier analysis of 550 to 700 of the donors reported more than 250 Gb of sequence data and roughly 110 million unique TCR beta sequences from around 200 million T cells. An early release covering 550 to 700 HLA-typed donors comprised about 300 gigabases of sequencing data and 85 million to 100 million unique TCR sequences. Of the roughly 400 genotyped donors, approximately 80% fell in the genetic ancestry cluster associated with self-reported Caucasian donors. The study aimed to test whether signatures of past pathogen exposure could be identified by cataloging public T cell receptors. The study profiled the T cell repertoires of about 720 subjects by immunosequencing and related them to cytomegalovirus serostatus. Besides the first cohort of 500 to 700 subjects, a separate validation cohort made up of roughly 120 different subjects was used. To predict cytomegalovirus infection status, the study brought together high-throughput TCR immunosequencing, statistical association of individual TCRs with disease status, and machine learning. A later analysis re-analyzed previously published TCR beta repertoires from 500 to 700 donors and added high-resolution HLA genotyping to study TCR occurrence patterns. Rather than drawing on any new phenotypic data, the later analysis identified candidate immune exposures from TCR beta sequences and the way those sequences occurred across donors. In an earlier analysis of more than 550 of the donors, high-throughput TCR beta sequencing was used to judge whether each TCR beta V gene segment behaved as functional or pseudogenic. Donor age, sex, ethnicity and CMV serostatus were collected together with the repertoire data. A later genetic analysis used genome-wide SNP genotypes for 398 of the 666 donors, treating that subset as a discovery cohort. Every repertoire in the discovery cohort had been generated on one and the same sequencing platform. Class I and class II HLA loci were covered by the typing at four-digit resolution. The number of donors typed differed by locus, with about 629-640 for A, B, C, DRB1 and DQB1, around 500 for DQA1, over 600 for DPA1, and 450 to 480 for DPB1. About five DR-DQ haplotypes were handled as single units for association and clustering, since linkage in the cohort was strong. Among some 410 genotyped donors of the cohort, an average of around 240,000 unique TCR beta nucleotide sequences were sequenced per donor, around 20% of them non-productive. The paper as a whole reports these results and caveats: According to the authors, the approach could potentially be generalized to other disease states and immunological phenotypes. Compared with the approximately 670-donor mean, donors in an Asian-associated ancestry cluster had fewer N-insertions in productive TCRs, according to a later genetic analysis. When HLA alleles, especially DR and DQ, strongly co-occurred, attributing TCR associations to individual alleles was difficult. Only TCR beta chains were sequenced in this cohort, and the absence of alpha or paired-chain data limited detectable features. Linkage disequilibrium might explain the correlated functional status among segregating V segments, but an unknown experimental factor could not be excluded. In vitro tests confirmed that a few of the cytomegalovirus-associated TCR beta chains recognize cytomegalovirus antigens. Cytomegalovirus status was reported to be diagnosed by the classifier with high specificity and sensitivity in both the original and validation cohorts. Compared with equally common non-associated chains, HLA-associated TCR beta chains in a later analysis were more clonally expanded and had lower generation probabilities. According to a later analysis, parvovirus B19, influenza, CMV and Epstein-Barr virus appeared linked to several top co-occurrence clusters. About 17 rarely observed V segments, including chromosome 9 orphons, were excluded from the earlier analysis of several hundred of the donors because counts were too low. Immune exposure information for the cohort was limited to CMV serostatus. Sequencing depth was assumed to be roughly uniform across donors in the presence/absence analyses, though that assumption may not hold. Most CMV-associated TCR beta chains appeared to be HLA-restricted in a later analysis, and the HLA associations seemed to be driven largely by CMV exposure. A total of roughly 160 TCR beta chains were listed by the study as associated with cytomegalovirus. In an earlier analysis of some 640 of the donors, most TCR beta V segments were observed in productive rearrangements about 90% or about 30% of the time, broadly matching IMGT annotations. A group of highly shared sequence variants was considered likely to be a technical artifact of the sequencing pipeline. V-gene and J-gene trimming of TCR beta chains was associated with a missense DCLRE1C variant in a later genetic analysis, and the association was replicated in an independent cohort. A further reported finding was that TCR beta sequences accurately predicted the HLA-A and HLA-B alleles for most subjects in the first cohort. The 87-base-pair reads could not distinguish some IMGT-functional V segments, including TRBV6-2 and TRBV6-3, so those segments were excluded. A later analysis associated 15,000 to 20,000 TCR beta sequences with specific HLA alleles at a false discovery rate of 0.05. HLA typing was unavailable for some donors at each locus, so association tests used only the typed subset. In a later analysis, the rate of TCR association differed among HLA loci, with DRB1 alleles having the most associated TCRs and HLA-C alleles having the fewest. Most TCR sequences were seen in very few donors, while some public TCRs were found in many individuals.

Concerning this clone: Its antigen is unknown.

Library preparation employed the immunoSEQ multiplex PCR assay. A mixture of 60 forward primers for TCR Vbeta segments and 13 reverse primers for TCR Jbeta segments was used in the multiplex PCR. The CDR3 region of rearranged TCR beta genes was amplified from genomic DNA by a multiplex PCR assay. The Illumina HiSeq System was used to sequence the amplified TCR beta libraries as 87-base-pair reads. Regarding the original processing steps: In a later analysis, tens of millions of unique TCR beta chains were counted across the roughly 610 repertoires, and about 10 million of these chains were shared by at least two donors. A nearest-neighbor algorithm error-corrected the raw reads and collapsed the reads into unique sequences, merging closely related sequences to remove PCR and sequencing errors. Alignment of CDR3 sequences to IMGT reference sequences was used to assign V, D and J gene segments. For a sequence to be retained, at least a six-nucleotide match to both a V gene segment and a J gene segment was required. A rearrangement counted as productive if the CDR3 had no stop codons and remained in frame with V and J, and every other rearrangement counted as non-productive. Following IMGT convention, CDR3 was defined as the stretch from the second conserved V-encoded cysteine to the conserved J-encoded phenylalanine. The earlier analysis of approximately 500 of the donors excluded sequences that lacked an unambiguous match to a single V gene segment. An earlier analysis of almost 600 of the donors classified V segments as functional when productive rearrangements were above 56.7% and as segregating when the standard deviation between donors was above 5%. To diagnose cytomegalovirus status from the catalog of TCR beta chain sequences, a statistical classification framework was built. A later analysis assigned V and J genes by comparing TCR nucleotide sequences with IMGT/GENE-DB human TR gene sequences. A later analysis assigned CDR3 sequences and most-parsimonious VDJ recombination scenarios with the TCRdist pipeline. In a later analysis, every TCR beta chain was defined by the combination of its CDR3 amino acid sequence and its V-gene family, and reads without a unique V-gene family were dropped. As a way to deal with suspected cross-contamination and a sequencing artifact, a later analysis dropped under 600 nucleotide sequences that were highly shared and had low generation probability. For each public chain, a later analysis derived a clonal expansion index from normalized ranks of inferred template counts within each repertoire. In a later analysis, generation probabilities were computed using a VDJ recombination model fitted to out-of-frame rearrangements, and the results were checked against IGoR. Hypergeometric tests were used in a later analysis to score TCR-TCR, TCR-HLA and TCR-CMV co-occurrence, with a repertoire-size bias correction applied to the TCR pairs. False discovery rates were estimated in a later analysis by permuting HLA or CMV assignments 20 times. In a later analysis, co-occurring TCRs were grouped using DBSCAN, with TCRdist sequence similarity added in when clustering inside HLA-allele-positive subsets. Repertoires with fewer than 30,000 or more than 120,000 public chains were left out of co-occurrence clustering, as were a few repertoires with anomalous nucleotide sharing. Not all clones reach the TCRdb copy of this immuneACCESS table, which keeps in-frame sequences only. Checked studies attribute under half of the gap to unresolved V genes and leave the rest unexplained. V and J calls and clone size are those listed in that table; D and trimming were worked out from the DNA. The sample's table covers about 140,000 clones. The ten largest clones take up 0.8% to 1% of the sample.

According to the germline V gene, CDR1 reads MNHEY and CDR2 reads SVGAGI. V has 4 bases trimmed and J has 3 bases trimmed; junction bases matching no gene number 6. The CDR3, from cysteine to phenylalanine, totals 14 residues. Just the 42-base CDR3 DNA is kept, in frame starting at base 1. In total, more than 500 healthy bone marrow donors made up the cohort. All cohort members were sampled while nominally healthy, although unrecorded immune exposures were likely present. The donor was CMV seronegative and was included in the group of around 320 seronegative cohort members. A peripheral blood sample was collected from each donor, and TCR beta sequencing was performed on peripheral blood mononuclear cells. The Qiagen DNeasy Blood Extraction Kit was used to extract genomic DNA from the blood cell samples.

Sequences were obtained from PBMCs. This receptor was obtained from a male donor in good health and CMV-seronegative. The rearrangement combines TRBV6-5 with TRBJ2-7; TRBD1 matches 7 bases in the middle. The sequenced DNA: TGTGCCAGCAGTTTTACGACAGGGAACTACGAGCAGTACTTC. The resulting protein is CASSFTTGNYEQYF.